This paragraph covers one TCR beta chain sequence. Diagnoses used clinical symptoms, serum thyroxine and TRAb, thyroid ultrasound and orbital computed tomography. PBMCs were collected from a roughly 9.7 ml volume of fresh peripheral blood. TCR beta CDR3 regions were amplified from RNA. Using the HTBI primer set, a first-round RT-PCR was run on the TCR CDR3. TCRdb used MiXCR to reprocess the multiplex PCR reads, holding one entry per CDR3 protein. The table has roughly 380,000 distinct CDR3 sequences, roughly an eighth seen once; the top ten hold about 5%. The data are from a study of T cells in Graves' hyperthyroidism and ophthalmopathy. Turning to the study itself: Staff took peripheral blood when the initial diagnosis was made, before any treatment began.

CDR1 SGHVS and CDR2 FQNEAQ come from the germline V gene. CDR3 length: 16 amino acids. The V segment lost 0 bases and the J segment 5 bases; nucleotides outside the gene matches: 7. The chain carries TRBV7-8 and TRBJ2-7, with 10 bases matching TRBD1. The source is a woman aged 18-29 years with Graves' hyperthyroidism. The specimen was blood. In DNA, the CDR3 is TGTGCCAGCAGCTTAGCCCCCGGGACAGGGGTTGACGAGCAGTACTTC. It encodes CASSLAPGTGVDEQYF.